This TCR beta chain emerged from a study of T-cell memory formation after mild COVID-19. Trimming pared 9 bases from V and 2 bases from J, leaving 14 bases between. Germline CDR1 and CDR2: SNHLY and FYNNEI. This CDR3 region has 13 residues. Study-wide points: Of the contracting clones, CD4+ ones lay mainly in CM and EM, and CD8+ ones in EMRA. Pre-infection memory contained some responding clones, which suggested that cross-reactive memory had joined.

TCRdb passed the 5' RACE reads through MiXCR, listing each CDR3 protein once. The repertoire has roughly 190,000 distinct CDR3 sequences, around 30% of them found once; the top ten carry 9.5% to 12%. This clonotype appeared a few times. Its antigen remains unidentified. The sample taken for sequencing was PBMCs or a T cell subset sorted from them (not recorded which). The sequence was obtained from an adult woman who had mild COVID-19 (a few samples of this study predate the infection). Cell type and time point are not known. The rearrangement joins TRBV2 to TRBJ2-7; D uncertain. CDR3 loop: CASDGRTAYEQYF. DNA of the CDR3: TGTGCCAGTGATGGACGGACGGCCTACGAGCAGTACTTC.